A single sample gave rise to the 25 T cell receptor beta chains below, sequenced in a study of PD-1 blockade in mismatch repair-deficient tumors. The method was immunoSEQ multiplex PCR; TCRdb's version includes in-frame clones alone and lacks a portion of them. The sample lists about 40,000 clones; 80% to 90% were seen once. Sample: peripheral blood, taken 76 weeks after starting pembrolizumab. These receptors were collected from an adult with mismatch repair-deficient cancer.

This clone was observed a handful of times. The genes are TRBV7-9 and TRBJ2-1, with 8 bases identical to TRBD2. There are 15 residues in the CDR3. Losses at the gene ends were 1 base for V and 7 bases for J; bases not matched to a gene: 6. Germline loops: CDR1 SEHNR, CDR2 FQNEAQ (reference sequence). The CDR3 coding sequence is TGTGCCAGCAGCTTAGGGGCAGCGGGAGCAAATGAGCAGTTCTTC. Its translation is CASSLGAAGANEQFF.

This clone is judged medium-sized. The chain employs TRBV5-4 and TRBJ1-1; D perhaps matches TRBD1 (5 bases). Deletions cut 4 bases from V and 1 base from J, with 11 bases between. The CDR3 totals 14 residues. Germline V lookup: CDR1 SGHNT, CDR2 YYREEE (reference sequence). In DNA form, the CDR3 reads TGTGCCAGCAGCATATCGACAGCGAACACTGAAGCTTTCTTT. It is translated as CASSISTANTEAFF.

V and J are TRBV11-3 and TRBJ1-1; TRBD1 matches at 10 bases. The CDR3 runs to 15 residues. Trimming removed 3 bases from V and 0 bases from J; junction bases left unmatched: 1. CDR1 SGHNT and CDR2 YENEEA come from the germline V gene. The CDR3 sequence is CASSLGQGMNTEAFF. The DNA for the CDR3 is TGTGCCAGCAGCTTGGGACAGGGGATGAACACTGAAGCTTTCTTT.

The V and J genes are TRBV30 and TRBJ2-7, with 8 nucleotides matching TRBD1. The CDR3 totals 14 residues. Trimming cost V 7 bases and J 1 base; bases outside gene matches: 9. Germline lookup yields CDR1 GTSNPN and CDR2 SVGIG (reference sequence). The CDR3 sequence is CASRRTGKSYEQYF. CDR3 DNA: TGTGCCTCAAGGCGGACAGGGAAATCCTACGAGCAGTACTTC. Together with reference TRBV30 and TRBJ2-7, the CDR3 gives the full variable domain: SQTIHQWPATLVQPVGSPLSLECTVEGTSNPNLYWYRQAAGRGLQLLFYSVGIGQISSEVPQNLSASRPQDRQFILSSKKLLLSDSGFYLCASRRTGKSYEQYFGPGTRLTVT.

The chain is built from TRBV27 and TRBJ2-1; D possibly corresponds to TRBD1 (6 bases). In germline, CDR1 is MNHEY, CDR2 SMNVEV (reference sequence). The ends were cut back, 6 bases at V and 2 bases at J, with 14 bases in the middle. The CDR3 extends over 15 amino acids. CDR3 sequence reads: CASSREGDTYNEQFF. The CDR3, as DNA: TGTGCCAGCAGCCGCGAGGGGGACACCTACAATGAGCAGTTCTTC.

CDR3: CASSVGHGKETQYF. DNA of the CDR3: TGTGCCAGCAGCGTAGGTCACGGGAAAGAGACCCAGTACTTC. V usage is TRBV9 and J usage is TRBJ2-5; perhaps TRBD2 as D (5 bases). Germline V gives CDR1 SGDLS, CDR2 YYNGEE. The CDR3 runs to 14 residues. Between the trimmed V and J ends, which lost 0 bases and 3 bases, there was a span of 9 bases.

The V call is TRBV5-4, the J call TRBJ2-5; D is ambiguous. The CDR3 has 15 residues. Trimming pared 4 bases from V and 3 bases from J, leaving 16 bases between. Germline CDR1 and CDR2: SGHNT and YYREEE (reference sequence). The CDR3 sequence: CASSQPSSRKETQYF. CDR3 in DNA: TGTGCCAGCAGCCAACCTAGTAGCAGAAAAGAGACCCAGTACTTC.

The rearrangement joins TRBV4-3 to TRBJ2-1, with TRBD2 identical over 8 bases. J gave up 4 bases and V 0 bases, and 14 bases lay outside the gene matches. Germline-derived CDR1 and CDR2 are LGHNA and YSLEER. The CDR3 is made up of 19 amino acids. The CDR3 DNA reads as TGCGCCAGCAGCCAAGATTGGACAGCAAGCGGGAGTAGGTACAATGAGCAGTTCTTC. It specifies CASSQDWTASGSRYNEQFF.

The chain employs TRBV9 and TRBJ2-1, with TRBD2 matching 9 bases. V trimming: 0 bases; J trimming: 2 bases; junction bases outside the gene matches: 0. Germline CDR1 and CDR2: SGDLS and YYNGEE. This CDR3 has 15 amino acids. The CDR3 region is CASSVVAGAYNEQFF. The CDR3 bases are TGTGCCAGCAGCGTAGTAGCGGGAGCCTACAATGAGCAGTTCTTC.

The genes are TRBV18 and TRBJ1-5, with TRBD1 as a possible D gene (5 bases). CDR1 and CDR2 from the germline V gene are KGHSH and LQKENI. Trimming took 1 base from V and 3 from J, leaving 10 bases between them. The CDR3 is 15 amino acids. CDR3 DNA sequence: TGTGCCAGCTCACCACTGGGGGATCACAATCAGCCCCAGCATTTT. Amino acid sequence: CASSPLGDHNQPQHF.

The V and J genes are TRBV5-8 and TRBJ2-3; the D gene is possibly TRBD1 (5 bases). The V end was cut by 5 bases, the J end by 5 bases, with 9 bases between. CDR1 and CDR2 from the germline V gene are SGHTS and YDEGEE. The CDR3 runs to 12 residues. CDR3 in amino acids: CASSPRGDTQYF. CDR3 DNA sequence: TGTGCCAGCAGTCCTAGGGGAGATACGCAGTATTTT.

V gene TRBV13 combines with J gene TRBJ2-1; 9 bases fit TRBD2. V lost 5 bases, J lost 8 bases, and 16 bases stayed unmatched. Germline CDR1 is PRHDT and CDR2 is FYEKMQ (reference sequence). The CDR3 length is 17 residues. CDR3 bases: TGTGCCAGCAGCCCGCAGCTCGGGACTAGCTTCCTCCATGAGCAGTTCTTC. This translates into CASSPQLGTSFLHEQFF. The full variable domain, its missing parts supplied by reference TRBV13 and TRBJ2-1, is AAGVIQSPRHLIKEKRETATLKCYPIPRHDTVYWYQQGPGQDPQFLISFYEKMQSDKGSIPDRFSAQQFSDYHSELNMSSLELGDSALYFCASSPQLGTSFLHEQFFGPGTRLTVL.

The rearrangement joins TRBV7-2 to TRBJ1-2, with D perhaps matching TRBD1 (5 bases). The germline V gene encodes CDR1 SGHTA and CDR2 FQGNSA. The V end was cut by 5 bases, the J end by 2 bases, with 12 bases between. CDR3 length equals 14 residues. In DNA form, the CDR3 reads TGTGCCAGCAGCCTCGGGACGGGAAACTATGGCTACACCTTC. It specifies CASSLGTGNYGYTF.

By share of the sample, this clone is medium-sized. This sequence joins TRBV11-2 and TRBJ1-1; D is unclear. With 4 bases removed from V and 13 bases from J, the gap between germline ends came to 7 bases. This CDR3 contains 9 residues. Germline values: CDR1 SGHAT, CDR2 FQNNGV. Here the CDR3 DNA reads TGTGCCAGCAGCTCCCTAGGTTTCTTT. This encodes CASSSLGFF. Full variable domain (missing parts from reference TRBV11-2 and TRBJ1-1): EAGVAQSPRYKIIEKRQSVAFWCNPISGHATLYWYQQILGQGPKLLIQFQNNGVVDDSQLPKDRFSAERLKGVDSTLKIQPAKLEDSAVYLCASSSLGFFGQGTRLTVV.

V and J are TRBV6-1 and TRBJ2-5; the D is unclear. Germline assignment: CDR1 MNHNS and CDR2 SASEGT. The V and J ends lost 0 bases and 14 bases respectively, with 13 bases between them. The CDR3 totals 12 residues. The CDR3 region is CASSEAGRTRYF. The CDR3 bases are TGTGCCAGCAGTGAAGCTGGTCGGACCCGATACTTC.

The chain combines TRBV4-1 with TRBJ2-1; 9 bases line up with TRBD2. Germline lookup yields CDR1 MGHRA and CDR2 YSYEKL. J was trimmed by 0 bases and V by 5 bases; bases with no gene match: 11. This CDR3 has 18 residues. CDR3 DNA sequence: TGCGCCAGCAGCTTGGCTAGCGGGATTTACAGCTCCTACAATGAGCAGTTCTTC. Residues: CASSLASGIYSSYNEQFF.

The V and J genes are TRBV7-9 and TRBJ2-7; D gene ambiguous. The germline V gene encodes CDR1 SEHNR and CDR2 FQNEAQ (reference sequence). The CDR3 is 12 amino acids. With 5 bases removed from V and 2 bases from J, the gap between germline ends came to 7 bases. CDR3: CASSATPYEQYF. CDR3 bases: TGTGCCAGCAGCGCCACACCCTACGAGCAGTACTTC.

V gene TRBV27 combines with J gene TRBJ2-1; 9 nucleotides agree with TRBD2. CDR1 and CDR2 from the germline V gene are MNHEY and SMNVEV (reference sequence). J lost 2 bases, V lost 8 bases, and 13 bases had no gene match. This CDR3 has 17 amino acids. The CDR3 bases are TGTGCCAGCTCCCAACCCCCGCGGGAGGGCCCCTACAATGAGCAGTTCTTC. Its translation is CASSQPPREGPYNEQFF.

About this clone: Mismatch with germline at one junction end may stem from a read error. This sequence joins TRBV6-5 and TRBJ1-2, with unresolved D. The CDR3 consists of 12 residues. Germline V gives CDR1 MNHEY, CDR2 SVGAGI. DNA for the CDR3: TGTGCCAGCAGTTACTCTAATTATGGCTACACCTTC. Its protein product is CASSYSNYGYTF.

The J gene is TRBJ1-2, the V gene TRBV19; D gene unclear. Germline V gives CDR1 LNHDA, CDR2 SQIVND (reference sequence). The CDR3 length is 13 residues. Deletions cut 2 bases from V and 3 bases from J, with 7 bases between. Here the CDR3 DNA reads TGTGCCAGTAGTATAAGGACGGACTATGGCTACACCTTC. Residues: CASSIRTDYGYTF.

The chain is built from TRBV5-1 and TRBJ2-7; 7 nucleotides align to TRBD1. The CDR3 totals 14 residues. Per the germline V gene, CDR1 is SGHRS and CDR2 is YFSETQ. V lost 4 bases to trimming and J lost 2 bases; unmatched junction nucleotides: 6. The CDR3 bases are TGCGCCAGCAGCCCCTGGGACAGCCCCTACGAGCAGTACTTC. The encoded protein is CASSPWDSPYEQYF.

The chain is built from TRBV7-3 and TRBJ2-2; unclear D gene. CDR1 and CDR2 (germline): SGHTA, FQGTGA. The CDR3 loop spans 15 amino acids. Deletions cut 0 bases from V and 2 bases from J, with 7 bases between. The CDR3: CASSLTSQNTGELFF. The CDR3 coding sequence is TGTGCCAGCAGCTTAACTAGCCAAAACACCGGGGAGCTGTTTTTT.

The chain couples TRBV29-1 to TRBJ1-2, with 12 bases identical to TRBD1. This CDR3 comprises 13 residues. The V segment lost 7 bases and the J segment 3 bases; nucleotides outside the gene matches: 3. The germline V gene encodes CDR1 SQVTM and CDR2 ANQGSEA. The CDR3, as DNA: TGCAGCGGGGGGACAGGGGGCGACTATGGCTACACCTTC. Translated, it gives CSGGTGGDYGYTF. The full variable domain, in which reference TRBV29-1 and TRBJ1-2 provide the parts outside the CDR3, is SAVISQKPSRDICQRGTSLTIQCQVDSQVTMMFWYRQQPGQSLTLIATANQGSEATYESGFVIDKFPISRPNLTFSTLTVSNMSPEDSSIYLCSGGTGGDYGYTFGSGTRLTVV.

The chain combines TRBV29-1 with TRBJ2-7; perhaps TRBD2 as D (6 bases). V lost 4 bases and J 4 bases, leaving 14 bases between the germline ends. The CDR3 loop spans 13 amino acids. CDR1 and CDR2 (germline): SQVTM, ANQGSEA. This CDR3 reads CSVVGLSAYEQYF. The DNA of the CDR3 is TGCAGCGTTGTGGGACTGAGTGCTTACGAGCAGTACTTC.

J is TRBJ2-1 and V is TRBV19; either TRBD1 or TRBD2 may supply D (5 bases each). V was pared by 7 bases and J by 4 bases, with 20 bases between. Germline CDR1 is LNHDA and CDR2 is SQIVND (reference sequence). This CDR3 spans 16 amino acids. Written as DNA, the CDR3 is TGTGCCAGTAATGTGAGGGGCTCGTTCCTATACAATGAGCAGTTCTTC. Residues: CASNVRGSFLYNEQFF.